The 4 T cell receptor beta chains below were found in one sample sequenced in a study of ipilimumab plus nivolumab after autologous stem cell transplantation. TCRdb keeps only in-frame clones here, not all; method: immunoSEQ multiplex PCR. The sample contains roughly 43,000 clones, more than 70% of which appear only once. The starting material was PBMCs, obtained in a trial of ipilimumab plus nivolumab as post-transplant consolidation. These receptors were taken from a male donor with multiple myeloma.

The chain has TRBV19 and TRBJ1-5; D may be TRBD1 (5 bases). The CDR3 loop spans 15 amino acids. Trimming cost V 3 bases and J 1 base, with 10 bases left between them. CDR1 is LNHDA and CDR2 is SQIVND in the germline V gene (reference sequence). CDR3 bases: TGTGCCAGTAGTATTCAGGGAGTCAGCAATCAGCCCCAGCATTTT. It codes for CASSIQGVSNQPQHF.

The DNA of the CDR3 is TGTGCCAGCGGAGGGGGCTTGGGAAACACCATATATTTT. Its protein is CASGGGLGNTIYF. The rearrangement uses TRBV27 and TRBJ1-3; 7 bases are shared with TRBD1. Trimming cost V 8 bases and J 4 bases; bases outside gene matches: 5. Germline V lookup: CDR1 MNHEY, CDR2 SMNVEV (reference sequence). The length of the CDR3 is 13 residues.

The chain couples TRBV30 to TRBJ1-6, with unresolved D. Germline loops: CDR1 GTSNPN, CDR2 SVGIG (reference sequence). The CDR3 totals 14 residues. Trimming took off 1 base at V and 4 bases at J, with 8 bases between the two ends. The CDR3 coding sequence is TGTGCCTGGAGTGCGGAGCATTATAATTCACCCCTCCACTTT. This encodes CAWSAEHYNSPLHF. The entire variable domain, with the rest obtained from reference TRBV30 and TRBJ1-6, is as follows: SQTIHQWPATLVQPVGSPLSLECTVEGTSNPNLYWYRQAAGRGLQLLFYSVGIGQISSEVPQNLSASRPQDRQFILSSKKLLLSDSGFYLCAWSAEHYNSPLHFGNGTRLTVT.

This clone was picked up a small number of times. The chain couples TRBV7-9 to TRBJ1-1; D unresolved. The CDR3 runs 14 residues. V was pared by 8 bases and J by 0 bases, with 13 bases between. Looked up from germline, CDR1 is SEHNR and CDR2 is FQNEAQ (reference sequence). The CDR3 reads CASGLDGMNTEAFF. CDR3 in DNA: TGTGCCAGCGGCCTAGACGGAATGAACACTGAAGCTTTCTTT.